A selection of T cell receptor beta chains follows, all from one sample in a study of Ad26.COV2.S vaccination and SARS-CoV-2 variants. Assay: immunoSEQ multiplex PCR; the TCRdb copy retains only in-frame clones and omits some. The data contain roughly 240,000 clones, 88% of them singletons. The specimen was peripheral blood, collected in a trial of Ad26.COV2.S vaccine versus placebo. These receptor sequences come from a person aged 18-60 years who received the Ad26.COV2.S COVID-19 vaccine or a placebo. Each CDR3 is given with its conserved first and last residue. The D gene is left open where the match is weak. Clone size is given for some rows only: seen once, a few or many times, or a class if the clone is expanded.

clone_size d_call j_call v_call cdr3_nt cdr3_aa
- - TRBJ1-1 TRBV9 TGTGCCAGCAGCGTAGGGACAGCCCAGAACACTGAAGCTTTCTTT CASSVGTAQNTEAFF
few TRBD1 TRBJ1-5 TRBV19 TGTGCCACCGCCGGGACAGGGCAGCCCCAGCATTTT CATAGTGQPQHF
- TRBD1 TRBJ2-7 TRBV4-2 TGTGCCAGCAGCCAAGATTGGGACAGCCGACCCTACGAGCAGTACTTC CASSQDWDSRPYEQYF
- TRBD1 TRBJ1-2 TRBV12-3/TRBV12-4 TGTGCCAGCACCAAGGGGGCTGGCTATGGCTACACCTTC CASTKGAGYGYTF
- TRBD1 TRBJ2-1 TRBV7-9 TGTGCCAGCAGCCAAGACCGGGACAGGGCCGGTGAGCAGTTCTTC CASSQDRDRAGEQFF
- - TRBJ1-1 TRBV28 TGTGCCAGCAGTTTCCCCCCCGGCGGGGCGGATACTGAAGCTTTCTTT CASSFPPGGADTEAFF
medium-sized TRBD1 TRBJ2-5 TRBV18 TGTGCCAGCTCGGGACAGCAAGAGACCCAGTACTTC CASSGQQETQYF
- TRBD1 TRBJ2-1 TRBV14 TGTGCCAGCAGTTCAAACCCCACCTGGGGACAGGACTACAATGAGCAGTTCTTC CASSSNPTWGQDYNEQFF
- - TRBJ1-1 TRBV5-1 TGCGCCAGCAGCTTGCGAGGAGGGGTGAACACTGAAGCTTTCTTT CASSLRGGVNTEAFF
- TRBD2 TRBJ2-3 TRBV10-3 TGTGCCATCCGGACTAGCGGGGGGGCTAAGGATACGCAGTATTTT CAIRTSGGAKDTQYF
once TRBD1 TRBJ2-3 TRBV5-4 TGTGCCAGCAGCTTTGGGACAGGGGGCTTGGATACGCAGTATTTT CASSFGTGGLDTQYF
- TRBD1 TRBJ1-2 TRBV6-5 TGTGCCAGCAGTTACCCTGGACAGGGGCACTATGGCTACACCTTC CASSYPGQGHYGYTF
- - TRBJ1-2 TRBV4-2 TGTGCCAGCAGCCAAGTAGGGTCCAGGGGTGGGGGCTATGGCTACACCTTC CASSQVGSRGGGYGYTF
- TRBD1 TRBJ1-2 TRBV11-2 TGTGCCAGCAGCCCGCGCGGGACAGGGGATGGCTACACCTTC CASSPRGTGDGYTF
- - TRBJ2-5 TRBV29-1 TGCAGCGTTGAAGATGGGAGACAGGCGGGGACCCAGTACTTC CSVEDGRQAGTQYF
- - TRBJ1-1 TRBV2 TGTGCCAGCAGTCTAAAGAACAGGGCCTTAGGGGCTTTCTTT CASSLKNRALGAFF
- - TRBJ2-5 TRBV6-5 TGTGCCAGCAGCCGACTTGGCGCTCGGGAGACCCAGTACTTC CASSRLGARETQYF
- - TRBJ1-1 TRBV5-1 TGCGCCAGCAGCTTGGACCGAAACACTGAAGCTTTCTTT CASSLDRNTEAFF
- TRBD1 TRBJ2-7 TRBV19 TGTGCCAGTAGCCCGGTGGGACAGGGAATCAGCGAGCAGTACTTC CASSPVGQGISEQYF
- - TRBJ1-2 TRBV18 TGTGCCAGCTCACCGGAGCTCCAGGCTAACTATGGCTACACCTTC CASSPELQANYGYTF
- - TRBJ2-7 TRBV4-2 TGTGCCAGCAGCCCCGAGCGGTCCTACGAGCAGTACTTC CASSPERSYEQYF
- - TRBJ1-5 TRBV30 TGTGCCTGGAGTTCGGGCAATCAGCCCCAGCATTTT CAWSSGNQPQHF
- TRBD2 TRBJ2-5 TRBV2 TGTGCCAGCAGTGAAGCGCTATTAGCGGGAGTGGAGACCCAGTACTTC CASSEALLAGVETQYF
- - TRBJ1-5 TRBV24-1 TGTGCCACCAGTGATAGGCAGGGTTATCAGCCCCAGCATTTT CATSDRQGYQPQHF
- - TRBJ2-1 TRBV6-2/TRBV6-3 TGTGCCAGCAGTCCCCGACGGGAATACAATGAGCAGTTCTTC CASSPRREYNEQFF
- - TRBJ1-5 TRBV4-1 TGCGCCAGCAGCTACTCGGGTTATCAGCCCCAGCATTTT CASSYSGYQPQHF
- - TRBJ2-2 TRBV25-1 TGTGCCAGCAGTGAATGGGGGGGCGATACCGGGGAGCTGTTTTTT CASSEWGGDTGELFF
- - TRBJ1-3 TRBV7-2 TGTGCCAGCAGCTTATGGGGGGCGCGGACCGGTGGAAACACCATATATTTT CASSLWGARTGGNTIYF
- - TRBJ1-3 TRBV6-2/TRBV6-3 TGTGCCAGCAGTTACTCGAACAACGGGAACACCATATATTTT CASSYSNNGNTIYF
- - TRBJ2-7 TRBV7-9 TGTGCCAGCAGCTTAATGGACACTTCGGGGGAGCAGTACTTC CASSLMDTSGEQYF
- - TRBJ1-1 TRBV19 TGTGCCAGTAGTATGGGAACAGGGACGATCATGAACACTGAAGCTTTCTTT CASSMGTGTIMNTEAFF
- - TRBJ2-6 TRBV29-1 TGCAGCGTATCCTCTGGGGCCAACGTCCTGACTTTC CSVSSGANVLTF
- - TRBJ1-6 TRBV30 TGTGCCTGGAGGGATGGGCTTGCGTTTTCACCCCTCCACTTT CAWRDGLAFSPLHF
once TRBD2 TRBJ2-3 TRBV5-6 TGTGCCAGCAGCCTAGCGGGGGGGCCAGATACGCAGTATTTT CASSLAGGPDTQYF
- - TRBJ2-7 TRBV2 TGTGCCAGCAGTGATTCCTACGAGCAGTACTTC CASSDSYEQYF
once TRBD1 TRBJ1-2 TRBV3-1/TRBV3-2 TGTGCCAGCAGCCAAGATAAAAAGGACAGGGGCCACACTAACTATGGCTACACCTTC CASSQDKKDRGHTNYGYTF
- - TRBJ1-3 TRBV10-3 TGTGCCATCAGTGAGTCGAAGCGGGGAAACACCATATATTTT CAISESKRGNTIYF
once - TRBJ2-1 TRBV5-1 TGCGCCAGCAGCTTGGGCCTGAAGGGCGAGCAGTTCTTC CASSLGLKGEQFF
- TRBD2 TRBJ2-1 TRBV27 TGTGCCAGCAGCCTAGGAGTGAGCGGGAAGGAATATCGTGAGCAGTTCTTC CASSLGVSGKEYREQFF
- TRBD1 TRBJ1-2 TRBV24-1 TGTGCCACCAGTGACCGGGACAGGGAGGGCTATGGCTACACCTTC CATSDRDREGYGYTF
- - TRBJ2-3 TRBV11-3 TGTGCCAGCAGCTTTGGGACAACCACAGATACGCAGTATTTT CASSFGTTTDTQYF